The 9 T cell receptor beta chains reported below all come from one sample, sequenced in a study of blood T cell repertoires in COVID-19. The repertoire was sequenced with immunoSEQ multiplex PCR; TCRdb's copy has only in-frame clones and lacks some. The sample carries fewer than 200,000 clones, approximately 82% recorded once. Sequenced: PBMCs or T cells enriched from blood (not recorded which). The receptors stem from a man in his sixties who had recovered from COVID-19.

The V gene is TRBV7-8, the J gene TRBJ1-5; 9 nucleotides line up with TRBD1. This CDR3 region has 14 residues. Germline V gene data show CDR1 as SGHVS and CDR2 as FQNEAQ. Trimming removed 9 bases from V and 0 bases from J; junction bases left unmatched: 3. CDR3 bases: TGTGCCAGTGGACAGGGGAATAGCAATCAGCCCCAGCATTTT. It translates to CASGQGNSNQPQHF.

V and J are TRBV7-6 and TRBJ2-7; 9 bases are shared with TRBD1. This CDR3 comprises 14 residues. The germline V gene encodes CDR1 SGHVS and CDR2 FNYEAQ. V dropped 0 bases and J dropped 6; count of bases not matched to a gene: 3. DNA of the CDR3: TGTGCCAGCAGCTTAGCGGAGACAGGGGGCGAGCAGTACTTC. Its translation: CASSLAETGGEQYF.

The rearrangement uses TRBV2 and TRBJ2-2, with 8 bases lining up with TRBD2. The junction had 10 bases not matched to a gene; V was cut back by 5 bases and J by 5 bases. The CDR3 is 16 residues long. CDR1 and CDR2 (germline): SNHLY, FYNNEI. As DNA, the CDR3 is TGTGCCAGCAGTCCAAGGGTCCAGCGGGGGACCGGGGAGCTGTTTTTT. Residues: CASSPRVQRGTGELFF.

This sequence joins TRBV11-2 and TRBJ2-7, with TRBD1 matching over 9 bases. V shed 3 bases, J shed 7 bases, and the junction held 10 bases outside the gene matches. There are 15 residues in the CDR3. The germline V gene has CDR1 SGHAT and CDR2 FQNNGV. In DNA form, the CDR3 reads TGTGCCAGCAGCTTCGATCGGACAGGGGTTTCGGAGCAGTACTTC. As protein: CASSFDRTGVSEQYF.

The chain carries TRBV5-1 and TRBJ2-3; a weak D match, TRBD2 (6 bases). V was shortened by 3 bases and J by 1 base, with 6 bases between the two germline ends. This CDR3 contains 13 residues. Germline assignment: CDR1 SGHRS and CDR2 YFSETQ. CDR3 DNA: TGCGCCAGCAGCTCGGGGGGCACAGATACGCAGTATTTT. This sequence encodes CASSSGGTDTQYF.

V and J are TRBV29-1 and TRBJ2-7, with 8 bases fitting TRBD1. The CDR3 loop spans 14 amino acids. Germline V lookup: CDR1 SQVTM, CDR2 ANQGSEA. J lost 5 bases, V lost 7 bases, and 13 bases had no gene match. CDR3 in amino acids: CSATTGQGTHEQYF. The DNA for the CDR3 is TGCAGCGCCACCACCGGACAGGGTACCCACGAGCAGTACTTC.

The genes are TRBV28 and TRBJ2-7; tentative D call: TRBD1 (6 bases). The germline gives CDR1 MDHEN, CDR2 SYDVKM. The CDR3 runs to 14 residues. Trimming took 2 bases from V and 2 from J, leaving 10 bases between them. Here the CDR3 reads CASSLGQSTYEQYF. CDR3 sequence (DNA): TGTGCCAGCAGTTTAGGACAGTCCACCTACGAGCAGTACTTC.

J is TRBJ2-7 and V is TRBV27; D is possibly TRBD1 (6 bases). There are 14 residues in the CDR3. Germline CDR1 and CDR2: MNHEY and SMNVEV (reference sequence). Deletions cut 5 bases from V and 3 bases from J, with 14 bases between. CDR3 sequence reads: CASSPRRGGYEQYF. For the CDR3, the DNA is TGTGCCAGCAGTCCGCGGAGAGGGGGCTACGAGCAGTACTTC.

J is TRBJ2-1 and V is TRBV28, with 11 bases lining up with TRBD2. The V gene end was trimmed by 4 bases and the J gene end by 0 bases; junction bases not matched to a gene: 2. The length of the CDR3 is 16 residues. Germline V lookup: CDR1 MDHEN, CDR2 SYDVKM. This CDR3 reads CASSSLAGGSYNEQFF. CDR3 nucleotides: TGTGCCAGCAGTTCGCTAGCGGGGGGCTCCTACAATGAGCAGTTCTTC.